The TCR beta chain under discussion was sequenced for a study of T cells in localized non-small cell lung cancer. Study-wide points: Uninvolved adjacent lung had more T cell clonality than any other tissue, topping tumor.

Sequenced by immunoSEQ multiplex PCR; TCRdb stores in-frame clones only, minus some. This sample has 2,500 to 3,000 clones, with approximately 24% found just once. V shed 4 bases and J 3 bases; nucleotides not matched to a gene: 8. From germline, CDR1 is SGHNT and CDR2 YENEEA. This CDR3 has 16 residues. This clone ranks as medium-sized. Its target is not known. The sequence came from a man aged 40 to 70 with stage II lung adenocarcinoma. The rearrangement uses TRBV11-3 and TRBJ2-7; 11 nucleotides line up with TRBD2. The source material was normal lung tissue next to the tumor, sampled before any cancer treatment. The CDR3 reads CASSSSLAGGFYEQYF. CDR3 sequence (DNA): TGTGCCAGCAGCTCGTCTCTAGCGGGGGGTTTCTACGAGCAGTACTTC.